Following are 11 T cell receptor beta chains from one sample sequenced in a study of T-cell reconstitution after alpha-beta-depleted transplantation in children. The TCRbeta library was prepared with unique molecular identifiers. TCRdb processed the PCR reads anew with MiXCR; each CDR3 protein has one entry. The sample has hundreds of thousands of distinct CDR3 sequences, roughly a tenth seen once. The sequenced sample was PBMCs from the stem cell graft donor, obtained from the stem cell graft. These receptors were obtained from a human donor who donated a stem cell graft to a child with acute myeloid leukemia.

This clonotype was counted between two and nine times. The rearrangement links TRBV28 to TRBJ2-1, with TRBD2 as a possible D gene (6 bases). Trimming pared 5 bases from V and 9 bases from J, leaving 23 bases between. Germline CDR1 and CDR2: MDHEN and SYDVKM. There are 16 residues in the CDR3. CDR3 protein: CASSGWRDSLRGEQFF. The CDR3, as DNA: TGTGCCAGCAGTGGGTGGCGGGACTCCCTCCGGGGTGAGCAGTTCTTC.

V is TRBV12-3 or TRBV12-4 and J is TRBJ1-3, with D possibly matching TRBD1 (6 bases). Trimming took 6 bases from V and 1 from J, leaving 10 bases between them. This CDR3 has 14 amino acids. The CDR3 sequence is CASRPTGSGNTIYF. The CDR3 DNA sequence: TGTGCCAGCAGACCCACAGGGTCTGGAAACACCATATATTTT.

This clonotype was counted many times. The chain employs TRBV29-1 and TRBJ2-4; possibly TRBD1 or TRBD2 for D (5 bases each). CDR3 length: 13 residues. Germline CDR1 is SQVTM and CDR2 is ANQGSEA. Trimming took 7 bases from V and 0 from J, leaving 10 bases between them. The CDR3 DNA follows: TGCAGCGCTAGGGACGGAGCCAAAAACATTCAGTACTTC. This gives the protein CSARDGAKNIQYF.

This clonotype was observed a handful of times. The chain uses TRBV10-3 and TRBJ2-7; 9 bases align to TRBD2. The CDR3 covers 15 residues. The junction had 3 bases not matched to a gene; V was cut back by 2 bases and J by 1 base. Germline CDR1 ENHRY, CDR2 SYGVKD. CDR3 coding DNA: TGTGCCATCAGTGAGATAGCGGGAGAGTCCTACGAGCAGTACTTC. This sequence encodes CAISEIAGESYEQYF.

This clonotype was counted between two and nine times. This rearrangement joins TRBV4-3 to TRBJ2-7; the D gene is possibly TRBD2 (6 bases). The germline gives CDR1 LGHNA, CDR2 YSLEER. The CDR3 extends over 17 amino acids. Between the trimmed V and J ends, which lost 0 bases and 1 base, there was a span of 16 bases. CDR3 coding DNA: TGCGCCAGCAGCCAAGATGCAAGGGAGGCCCAATCCTACGAGCAGTACTTC. Translation: CASSQDAREAQSYEQYF.

This clonotype was recorded many times. This chain joins TRBV20-1 and TRBJ2-1; 11 positions agree with TRBD2. Trimming took 5 bases from V and 7 from J; bases not matched to a gene: 16. Germline values: CDR1 DFQATT, CDR2 SNEGSKA (reference sequence). CDR3 length: 17 amino acids. Here the CDR3 reads CSARLAGFGWSKNEQFF. The CDR3 bases are TGCAGTGCTCGACTAGCGGGATTCGGGTGGTCTAAGAATGAGCAGTTCTTC.

In its sample, this clonotype was seen a few times. The rearrangement links TRBV9 to TRBJ2-3; TRBD2 aligns across 9 bases. Per the germline V gene, CDR1 is SGDLS and CDR2 is YYNGEE. The CDR3 sequence is 16 residues long. The junction had 6 bases not matched to a gene; V was cut back by 0 bases and J by 4 bases. CDR3 nucleotide sequence: TGTGCCAGCAGCGTAGGGGCTAGCGGGATCTCAGATACGCAGTATTTT. Translation gives CASSVGASGISDTQYF.

The gene calls are TRBV20-1 and TRBJ1-6, with no clear D. V lost 0 bases to trimming and J lost 8 bases, with 14 bases between them. CDR3 length equals 15 residues. Germline V lookup: CDR1 DFQATT, CDR2 SNEGSKA (reference sequence). The CDR3 DNA reads TGCAGTGCTAGAGATACCGGCGGTCACGATTCACCCCTCCACTTT. This sequence encodes CSARDTGGHDSPLHF.

This clonotype was counted at least ten times. The chain couples TRBV2 to TRBJ2-2; D is unclear. This CDR3 comprises 13 residues. V lost 1 base and J lost 1, with 1 base in between. Germline CDR1 and CDR2: SNHLY and FYNNEI. CDR3 nucleotides: TGTGCCAGCAGTGAAGTGAACACCGGGGAGCTGTTTTTT. It codes for CASSEVNTGELFF.

In its sample, this clonotype was seen a few times. CDR3 DNA: TGCAGCGTTAGGACAGGGGACAATTCACCCCTCCACTTT. This sequence encodes CSVRTGDNSPLHF. The chain uses TRBV29-1 and TRBJ1-6, with TRBD1 matching 9 bases. Germline values: CDR1 SQVTM, CDR2 ANQGSEA. The V gene end was trimmed by 5 bases and the J gene end by 7 bases; junction bases not matched to a gene: 3. This CDR3 comprises 13 residues. Together with reference TRBV29-1 and TRBJ1-6, the CDR3 gives the full variable domain: SAVISQKPSRDICQRGTSLTIQCQVDSQVTMMFWYRQQPGQSLTLIATANQGSEATYESGFVIDKFPISRPNLTFSTLTVSNMSPEDSSIYLCSVRTGDNSPLHFGNGTRLTVT.

V gene TRBV11-2 combines with J gene TRBJ2-7; D gene uncertain. V shed 1 base and J shed 2 bases, with 9 bases lying between them. Germline V gene lookup returns CDR1 SGHAT and CDR2 FQNNGV. The CDR3 totals 14 residues. CDR3 sequence (DNA): TGTGCCAGCAGCTTAGCGCAAAGCGCCTACGAGCAGTACTTC. Amino acids: CASSLAQSAYEQYF.